The clone carrying this T cell receptor (beta chain) showed up just a few times. Use of 60 Vbeta and 13 Jbeta primers characterized the PCR. Sequencing was performed with immunoSEQ multiplex PCR; in TCRdb, only in-frame clones are kept and a portion is missing. The table records under 170,000 clones, about 85% of them present only once. These data belong to a study of cytomegalovirus exposure and HLA in healthy donors. Germline-derived CDR1 and CDR2 are ENHRY and SYGVKD. J lost 3 bases, V lost 2 bases, and 3 bases had no gene match. The CDR3 sequence is 15 residues long. The sequence came from a human donor in good health. Sequenced sample: PBMCs. The V call is TRBV10-3, the J call TRBJ2-5; TRBD2 aligns across 10 bases. CDR3 nucleotide sequence: TGTGCCATCAGTGAGACTAGCGGGAACGAAGAGACCCAGTACTTC. It codes for CAISETSGNEETQYF.